This T cell receptor beta chain was identified in a study of blood T cell repertoires in COVID-19. Across the whole study: The United States, Italy and Spain supplied acute and convalescent COVID-19 samples. T cells, B-cell-depleted T cells, or PBMCs supplied cDNA or gDNA.

In Seattle, patients joined the study during active infection and were tracked longitudinally. In the original analysis: Amplification with reference gene primers provided the estimates of nucleated cell counts. This table comes from immunoSEQ multiplex PCR, and its TCRdb copy is limited to in-frame clones, with some not included. Clonal size and the V and J genes are those of that table, whereas D and trimming came from the DNA. The sample yields approximately 300,000 clones, around 90% seen once. CDR3 length equals 13 residues. V was clipped by 6 bases and J by 5 bases; unmatched bases: 5. Germline CDR1 is SQVTM and CDR2 is ANQGSEA.

The J gene is TRBJ2-5, the V gene TRBV29-1; 11 positions match TRBD2. The specimen sequenced was peripheral blood. This clonotype was sampled from a woman in her 30s with COVID-19, enrolled during active disease. The CDR3 nucleotides are TGCAGCGTCACTAGCGGGAGCGGTGAGACCCAGTACTTC. It codes for CSVTSGSGETQYF.